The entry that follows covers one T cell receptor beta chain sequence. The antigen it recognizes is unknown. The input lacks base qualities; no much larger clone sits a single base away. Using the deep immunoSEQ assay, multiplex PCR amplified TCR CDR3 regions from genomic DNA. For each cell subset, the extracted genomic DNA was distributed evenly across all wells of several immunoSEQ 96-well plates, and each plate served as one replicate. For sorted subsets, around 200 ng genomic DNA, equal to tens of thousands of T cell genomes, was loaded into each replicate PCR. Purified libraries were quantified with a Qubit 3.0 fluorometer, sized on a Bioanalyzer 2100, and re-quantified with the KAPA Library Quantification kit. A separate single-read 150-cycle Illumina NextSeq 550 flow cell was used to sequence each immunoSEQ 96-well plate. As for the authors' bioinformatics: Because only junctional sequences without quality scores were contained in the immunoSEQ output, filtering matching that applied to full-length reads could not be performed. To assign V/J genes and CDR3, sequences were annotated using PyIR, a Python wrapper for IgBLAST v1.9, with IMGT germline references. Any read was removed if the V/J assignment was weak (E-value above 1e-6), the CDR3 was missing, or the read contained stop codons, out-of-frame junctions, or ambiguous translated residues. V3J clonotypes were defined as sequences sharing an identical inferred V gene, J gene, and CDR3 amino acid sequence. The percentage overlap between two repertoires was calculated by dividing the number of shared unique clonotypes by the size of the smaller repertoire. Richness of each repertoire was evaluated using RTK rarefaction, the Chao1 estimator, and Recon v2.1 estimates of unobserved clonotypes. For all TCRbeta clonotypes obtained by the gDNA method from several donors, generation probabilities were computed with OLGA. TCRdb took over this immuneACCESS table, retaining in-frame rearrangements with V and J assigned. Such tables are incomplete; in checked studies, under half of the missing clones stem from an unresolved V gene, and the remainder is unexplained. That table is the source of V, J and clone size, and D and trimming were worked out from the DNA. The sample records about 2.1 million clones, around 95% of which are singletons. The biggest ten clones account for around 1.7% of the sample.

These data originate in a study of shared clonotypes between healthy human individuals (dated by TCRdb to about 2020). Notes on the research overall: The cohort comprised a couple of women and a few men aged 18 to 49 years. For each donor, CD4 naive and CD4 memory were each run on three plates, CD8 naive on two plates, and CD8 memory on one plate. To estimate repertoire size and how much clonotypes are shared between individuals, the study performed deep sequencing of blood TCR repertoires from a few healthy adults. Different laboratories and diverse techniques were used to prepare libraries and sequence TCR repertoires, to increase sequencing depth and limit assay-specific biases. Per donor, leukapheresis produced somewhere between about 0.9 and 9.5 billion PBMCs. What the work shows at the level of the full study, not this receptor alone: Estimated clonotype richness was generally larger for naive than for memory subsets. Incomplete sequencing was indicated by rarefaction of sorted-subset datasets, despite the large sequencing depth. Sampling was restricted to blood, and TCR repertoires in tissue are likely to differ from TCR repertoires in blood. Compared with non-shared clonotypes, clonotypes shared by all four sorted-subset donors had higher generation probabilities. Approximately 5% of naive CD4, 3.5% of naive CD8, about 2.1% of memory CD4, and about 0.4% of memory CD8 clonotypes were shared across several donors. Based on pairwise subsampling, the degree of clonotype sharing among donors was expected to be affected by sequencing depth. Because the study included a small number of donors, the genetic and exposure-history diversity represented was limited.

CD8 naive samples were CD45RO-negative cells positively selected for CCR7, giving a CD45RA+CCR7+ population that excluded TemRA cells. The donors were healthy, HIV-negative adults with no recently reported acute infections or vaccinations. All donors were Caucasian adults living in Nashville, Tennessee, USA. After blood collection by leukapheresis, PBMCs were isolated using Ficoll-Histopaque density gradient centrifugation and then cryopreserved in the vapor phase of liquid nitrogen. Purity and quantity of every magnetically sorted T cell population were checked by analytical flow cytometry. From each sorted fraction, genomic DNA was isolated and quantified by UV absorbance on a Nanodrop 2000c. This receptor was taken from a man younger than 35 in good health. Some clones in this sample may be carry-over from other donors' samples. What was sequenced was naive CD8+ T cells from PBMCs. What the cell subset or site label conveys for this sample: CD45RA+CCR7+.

The base sequence is TGTGCCAGCAGCGTAGTTATAGCGGGAGGAGGCACAGATACGCAGTATTTT. The encoded protein is CASSVVIAGGGTDTQYF. Recombination connected TRBV9 to TRBJ2-3, and 10 bases in between align with TRBD2. The CDR3, from cysteine to phenylalanine, totals 17 residues. This entry keeps only the CDR3 DNA: 51 bases, framed from base 1. According to the germline V gene, CDR1 reads SGDLS and CDR2 reads YYNGEE. After removal of 0 bases from V and 1 base from J, the junction retains 5 bases not matched to a gene.